The T cell receptor (beta chain) described here comes from a study of breast tumors, draining lymph nodes, adjacent tissues. Findings and limits, study-wide: Data fit most tumor T cells coming from lymph node, expanding in tumor.

This clonotype was counted many times. The antigen is undetermined. Samples came from axillary lymph nodes draining the breast cancer. TCRdb processed the multiplex PCR reads anew with MiXCR; each CDR3 protein has one entry. This table holds a few hundred thousand distinct CDR3 sequences, nearly 35% found once. The material sequenced was axillary lymph node tissue. The clonotype originates from a female donor with breast cancer. Some clones in this sample may be carry-over from other donors' samples.

The CDR3: CSARWTSGNSDTQYF. As DNA, the CDR3 is TGCAGTGCTAGATGGACTAGCGGGAATTCAGATACGCAGTATTTT. The gene calls are TRBV20-1 and TRBJ2-3; 12 bases fit TRBD2. This CDR3 has 15 amino acids. CDR1 and CDR2 (germline): DFQATT, SNEGSKA (reference sequence). V shed 2 bases, J shed 4 bases, and the junction held 4 bases outside the gene matches.